This record looks at one T cell receptor (beta chain) sequence and its context. Its specificity is not known. Trimming cost V 1 base and J 1 base, with 13 bases left between them. The CDR3 sequence is 16 residues long. Germline assignment: CDR1 SGHTA and CDR2 FQGNSA. The sample originates from a study of cytomegalovirus exposure and HLA in healthy donors. Across the whole study: Earlier work reported approximately 110 million unique TCR beta sequences from about 180 million T cells. Membership in the Caucasian-associated ancestry cluster was found for around four fifths of roughly 400 genotyped donors.

Study results and limitations: Cytomegalovirus association was listed for approximately 150 TCR beta chains. Later on, an analysis found that several of the most significant clusters appeared to be linked to common viral pathogens, which included parvovirus B19.

The PCR had 60 Vbeta and 13 Jbeta primers. Method: immunoSEQ multiplex PCR; TCRdb's copy keeps in-frame clones and lacks some. The sample carries nearly 200,000 clones, 65% to 85% recorded once. The rearrangement links TRBV7-2 to TRBJ1-1, with TRBD1 as a possible D gene (5 bases). Sequencing used PBMCs. The sequence came from a boy between 2 and 15 years old in good health and CMV-seronegative. In DNA, the CDR3 is TGTGCCAGCAGCTTAGGGTTCGTGGGGGGGAACACTGAAGCTTTCTTT. Translated: CASSLGFVGGNTEAFF.